A single sample is the source of the 6 T cell receptor beta chains below, sequenced in a study of CD8 T cells in ankylosing spondylitis. Each CDR3 protein gets one entry after TCRdb re-called the 5' RACE reads with MiXCR. This table has around 210,000 distinct CDR3 sequences, less than 9.5% appearing once. The sample comprised blood, either unsorted or a sorted T cell fraction (not recorded which). The receptors originated from a female donor with ankylosing spondylitis or in good health (not recorded which).

The chain has TRBV5-5 and TRBJ2-3, with D tentatively TRBD2 (6 bases). Germline assignment: CDR1 SGHKS and CDR2 YYEKEE (reference sequence). The length of the CDR3 is 14 residues. V was cut by 0 bases and J by 2 bases, with 7 bases left in between. The CDR3 spells CASSLAGLTDTQYF. CDR3 DNA sequence: TGTGCCAGCAGCTTGGCGGGACTCACAGATACGCAGTATTTT.

Ten or more counts support this clonotype. The chain uses TRBV18 and TRBJ1-1; tentatively, D is TRBD1 (6 bases). Germline values: CDR1 KGHSH, CDR2 LQKENI. The V gene lost 6 bases and the J gene lost 2 bases, with 16 bases spanning the gap. The CDR3 totals 15 residues. In DNA form, the CDR3 reads TGTGCCAGCTCCCGGGGGGGACAAGCAAACACTGAAGCTTTCTTT. Its protein product is CASSRGGQANTEAFF.

This clonotype was seen ten or more times. The V and J genes are TRBV20-1 and TRBJ2-3, with 12 bases identical to TRBD2. This CDR3 contains 16 residues. Germline V lookup: CDR1 DFQATT, CDR2 SNEGSKA (reference sequence). V was clipped by 5 bases and J by 5 bases; unmatched bases: 11. The CDR3 DNA reads TGCAGTGCTTTACCGGGACTAGCGGGTTCTGGAGATACGCAGTATTTT. It encodes CSALPGLAGSGDTQYF.

This clonotype was counted at least ten times. The V call is TRBV20-1, the J call TRBJ2-7; D uncertain. Between the trimmed V and J ends, which lost 0 bases and 0 bases, there was a span of 9 bases. The CDR3 sequence is 14 residues long. CDR1 DFQATT and CDR2 SNEGSKA come from the germline V gene (reference sequence). This CDR3 is CSARDPASSYEQYF. Here the CDR3 DNA reads TGCAGTGCTAGAGATCCGGCGAGCTCCTACGAGCAGTACTTC.

This clonotype appeared a few times. The chain couples TRBV30 to TRBJ2-1; D not resolved. The V gene lost 3 bases and the J gene lost 7 bases, with 19 bases spanning the gap. The germline V gene encodes CDR1 GTSNPN and CDR2 SVGIG (reference sequence). The CDR3 has 15 amino acids. The CDR3 protein is CAWSPLTWAGNEQFF. The CDR3 bases are TGTGCCTGGAGCCCGCTGACGTGGGCCGGGAATGAGCAGTTCTTC. Complete variable domain (other parts from reference TRBV30 and TRBJ2-1): SQTIHQWPATLVQPVGSPLSLECTVEGTSNPNLYWYRQAAGRGLQLLFYSVGIGQISSEVPQNLSASRPQDRQFILSSKKLLLSDSGFYLCAWSPLTWAGNEQFFGPGTRLTVL.

This clonotype was detected ten times or more. The CDR3 loop reads CATSDTGGSIYEQYF. CDR3 nucleotide sequence: TGTGCCACCAGTGACACAGGGGGCTCCATCTACGAGCAGTACTTC. V gene TRBV24-1 combines with J gene TRBJ2-7; TRBD1 aligns across 9 bases. Germline CDR1 reads KGHDR; CDR2 reads SFDVKD. The CDR3 is 15 amino acids. Trimming took 4 bases from V and 3 from J; bases not matched to a gene: 6.